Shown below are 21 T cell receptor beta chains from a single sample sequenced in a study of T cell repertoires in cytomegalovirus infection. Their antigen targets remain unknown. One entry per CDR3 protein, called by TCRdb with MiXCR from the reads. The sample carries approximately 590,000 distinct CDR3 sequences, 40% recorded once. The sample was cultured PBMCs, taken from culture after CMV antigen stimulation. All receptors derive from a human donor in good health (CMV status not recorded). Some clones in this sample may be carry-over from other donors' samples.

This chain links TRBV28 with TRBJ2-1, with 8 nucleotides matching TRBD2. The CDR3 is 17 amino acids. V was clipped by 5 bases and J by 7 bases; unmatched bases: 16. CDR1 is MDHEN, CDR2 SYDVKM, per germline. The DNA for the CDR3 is TGTGCCAGCAGTCCAAACCCTGGGGTAGCGGGGTATAATGAGCAGTTCTTC. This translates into CASSPNPGVAGYNEQFF.

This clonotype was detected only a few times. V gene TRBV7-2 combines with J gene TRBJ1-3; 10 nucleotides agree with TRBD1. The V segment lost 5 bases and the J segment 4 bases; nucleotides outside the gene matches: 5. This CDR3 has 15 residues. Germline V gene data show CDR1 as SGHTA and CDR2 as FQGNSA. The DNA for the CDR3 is TGTGCCAGCAGCCCCGGGACAGGGGACGGAAACACCATATATTTT. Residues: CASSPGTGDGNTIYF.

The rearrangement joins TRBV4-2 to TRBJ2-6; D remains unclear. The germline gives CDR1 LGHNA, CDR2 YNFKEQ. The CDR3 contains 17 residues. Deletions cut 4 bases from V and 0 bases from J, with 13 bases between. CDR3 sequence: CASSLRVPSSGANVLTF. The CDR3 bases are TGTGCCAGCAGCCTCCGCGTTCCAAGCTCTGGGGCCAACGTCCTGACTTTC.

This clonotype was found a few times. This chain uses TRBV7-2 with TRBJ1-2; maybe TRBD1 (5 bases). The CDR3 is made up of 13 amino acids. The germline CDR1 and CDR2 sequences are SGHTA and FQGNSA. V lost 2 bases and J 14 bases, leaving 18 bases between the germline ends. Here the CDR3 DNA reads TGTGCCAGCAGCTTAAGGGGACTCTATGGCTGGACCTTC. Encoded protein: CASSLRGLYGWTF.

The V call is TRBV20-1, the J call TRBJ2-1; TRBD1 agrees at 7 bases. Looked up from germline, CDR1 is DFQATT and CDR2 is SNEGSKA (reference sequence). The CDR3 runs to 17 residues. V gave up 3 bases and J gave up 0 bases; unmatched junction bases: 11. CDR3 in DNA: TGCAGTGCTAGCCCAGGGGGTGGCTTCAGCTCCTACAATGAGCAGTTCTTC. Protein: CSASPGGGFSSYNEQFF.

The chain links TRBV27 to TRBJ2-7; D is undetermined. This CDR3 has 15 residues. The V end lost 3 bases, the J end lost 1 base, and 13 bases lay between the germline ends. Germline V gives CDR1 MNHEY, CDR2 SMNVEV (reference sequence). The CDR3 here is CASSLLSRLSYEQYF. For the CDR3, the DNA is TGTGCCAGCAGTTTGCTTTCCAGACTGTCCTACGAGCAGTACTTC.

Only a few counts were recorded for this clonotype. CDR3 coding DNA: TGTGCCAGCAGCACGGTGGCGGCGGACGAGCAGTACTTC. Translation gives CASSTVAADEQYF. The chain joins TRBV7-8 to TRBJ2-7; no clear D gene. With 5 bases removed from V and 5 bases from J, the gap between germline ends came to 13 bases. Per the germline V gene, CDR1 is SGHVS and CDR2 is FQNEAQ. This CDR3 comprises 13 residues.

In nucleotides, the CDR3 is TGTGCCAGCAGCTTACGGGAATGGCCGGATGAGCAGTTCTTC. It yields the protein CASSLREWPDEQFF. V usage is TRBV11-2 and J usage is TRBJ2-1; D is perhaps TRBD2 (5 bases). CDR3 length equals 14 residues. Germline loops: CDR1 SGHAT, CDR2 FQNNGV. V dropped 2 bases and J dropped 8 bases, with 13 bases sitting between them.

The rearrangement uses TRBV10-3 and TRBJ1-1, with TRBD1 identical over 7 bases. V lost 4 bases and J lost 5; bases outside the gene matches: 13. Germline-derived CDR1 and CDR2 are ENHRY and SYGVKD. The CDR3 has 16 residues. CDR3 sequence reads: CAISVGGRGEGTEAFF. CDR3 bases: TGTGCCATCAGTGTAGGGGGCCGGGGTGAGGGGACTGAAGCTTTCTTT.

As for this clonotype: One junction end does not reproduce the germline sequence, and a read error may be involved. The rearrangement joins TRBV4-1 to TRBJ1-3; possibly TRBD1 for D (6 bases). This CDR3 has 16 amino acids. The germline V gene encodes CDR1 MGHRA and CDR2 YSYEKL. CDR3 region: CASSQGPGAGGNTIYF. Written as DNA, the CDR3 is TGTGCCAGCAGCCAAGGTCCGGGGGCTGGCGGAAACACCATATATTTT.

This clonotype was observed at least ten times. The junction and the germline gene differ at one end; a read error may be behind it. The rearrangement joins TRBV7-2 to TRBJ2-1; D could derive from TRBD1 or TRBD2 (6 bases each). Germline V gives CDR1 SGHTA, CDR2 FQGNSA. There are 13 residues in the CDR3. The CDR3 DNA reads TGTGCCAGCAGTTTAGGAGGGGGTGATGAGCAGTTCTTC. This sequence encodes CASSLGGGDEQFF.

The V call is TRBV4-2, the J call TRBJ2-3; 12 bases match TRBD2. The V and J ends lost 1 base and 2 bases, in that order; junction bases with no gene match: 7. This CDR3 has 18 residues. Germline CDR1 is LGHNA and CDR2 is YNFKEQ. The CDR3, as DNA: TGTGCCAGCAGCCAAGGCGGAACTAGCGGGGGGACCACAGATACGCAGTATTTT. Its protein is CASSQGGTSGGTTDTQYF.

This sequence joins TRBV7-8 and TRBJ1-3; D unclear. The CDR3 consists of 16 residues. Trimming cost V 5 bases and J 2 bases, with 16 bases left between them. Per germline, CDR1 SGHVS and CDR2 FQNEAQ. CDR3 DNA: TGTGCCAGCAGCCAGGATCGCGGAGGCGCTGGAAACACCATATATTTT. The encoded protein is CASSQDRGGAGNTIYF.

The CDR3 loop is CASSYVYEQYF. The CDR3 DNA is TGTGCCAGCAGTTACGTCTACGAGCAGTACTTC. The chain carries TRBV6-2 or TRBV6-3 and TRBJ2-7; D unclear. Trimming took off 2 bases at V and 3 bases at J, with 2 bases between the two ends. CDR3 length: 11 residues. CDR1 MNHEY and CDR2 SVGEGT come from the germline V gene.

CDR3 nucleotide sequence: TGTGCCAGCAGCTTGGGGCCAATGGAGGATCGTGGTGGCTACACCTTC. This gives the protein CASSLGPMEDRGGYTF. V gene TRBV5-4 combines with J gene TRBJ1-2, with unresolved D. Germline V CDR1 and CDR2: SGHNT, YYREEE (reference sequence). The CDR3 consists of 16 residues. The V end lost 0 bases, the J end lost 7 bases, and 19 bases lay between the germline ends.

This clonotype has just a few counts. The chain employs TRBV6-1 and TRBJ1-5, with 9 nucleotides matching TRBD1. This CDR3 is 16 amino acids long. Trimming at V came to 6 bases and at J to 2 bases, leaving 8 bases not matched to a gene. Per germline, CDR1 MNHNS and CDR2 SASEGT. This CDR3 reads CASRRDRVTGNQPQHF. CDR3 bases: TGTGCCAGCAGAAGGGACAGGGTAACAGGCAATCAGCCCCAGCATTTT.

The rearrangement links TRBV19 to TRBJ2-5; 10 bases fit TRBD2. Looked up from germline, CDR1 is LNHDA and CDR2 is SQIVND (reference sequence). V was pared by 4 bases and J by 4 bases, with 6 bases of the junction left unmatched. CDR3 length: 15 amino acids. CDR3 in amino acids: CASSTDTSGIETQYF. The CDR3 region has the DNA TGTGCCAGTAGTACCGATACTAGCGGGATAGAGACCCAGTACTTC. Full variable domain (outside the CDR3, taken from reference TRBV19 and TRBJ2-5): DGGITQSPKYLFRKEGQNVTLSCEQNLNHDAMYWYRQDPGQGLRLIYYSQIVNDFQKGDIAEGYSVSREKKESFPLTVTSAQKNPTAFYLCASSTDTSGIETQYFGPGTRLLVL.

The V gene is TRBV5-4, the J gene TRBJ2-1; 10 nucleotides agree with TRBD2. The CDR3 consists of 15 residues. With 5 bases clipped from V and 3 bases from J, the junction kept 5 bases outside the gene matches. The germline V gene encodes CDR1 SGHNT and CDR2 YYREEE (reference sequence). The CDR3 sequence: CASSTGLAVYNEQFF. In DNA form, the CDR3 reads TGTGCCAGCAGTACTGGACTAGCGGTCTACAATGAGCAGTTCTTC. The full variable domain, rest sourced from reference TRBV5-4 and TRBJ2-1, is ETGVTQSPTHLIKTRGQQVTLRCSSQSGHNTVSWYQQALGQGPQFIFQYYREEENGRGNFPPRFSGLQFPNYSSELNVNALELDDSALYLCASSTGLAVYNEQFFGPGTRLTVL.

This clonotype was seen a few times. CDR3 protein: CASSGQGSYGYTF. The CDR3 bases are TGTGCCAGCAGTGGACAGGGGTCCTATGGCTACACCTTC. This chain connects TRBV12-3 or TRBV12-4 to TRBJ1-2; TRBD1 matches 9 bases. With 5 bases clipped from V and 4 bases from J, the junction kept 2 bases outside the gene matches. There are 13 residues in the CDR3.

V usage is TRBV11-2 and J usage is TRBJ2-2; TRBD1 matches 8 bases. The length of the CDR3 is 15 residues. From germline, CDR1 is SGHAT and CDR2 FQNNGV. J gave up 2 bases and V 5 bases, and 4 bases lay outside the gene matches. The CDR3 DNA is TGTGCCAGCAGCGGGACAGGAACCAACACCGGGGAGCTGTTTTTT. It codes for CASSGTGTNTGELFF.

The CDR3 protein is CASSAPQGQDNEQFF. For the CDR3, the DNA is TGTGCCAGCTCGGCCCCACAGGGTCAAGACAATGAGCAGTTCTTC. This chain connects TRBV5-4 to TRBJ2-1; D might be TRBD1 (6 bases). Germline loops: CDR1 SGHNT, CDR2 YYREEE (reference sequence). This CDR3 has 15 residues. V was trimmed by 7 bases and J by 5 bases, leaving 19 bases between them.